This passage covers 15 T cell receptor beta chains from one sample sequenced in a study of T cell changes during pregnancy in multiple sclerosis. Method: immunoSEQ multiplex PCR; TCRdb's copy keeps in-frame clones and lacks some. The repertoire holds roughly 110,000 clones, under 95% seen once, with approximately 1.5% in the top ten. The source material was peripheral blood, sampled after pregnancy. Receptors were obtained from a female donor with multiple sclerosis, enrolled in a pregnancy study.

This rearrangement joins TRBV27 to TRBJ2-7; 8 nucleotides line up with TRBD1. Germline lookup yields CDR1 MNHEY and CDR2 SMNVEV (reference sequence). The V gene end was trimmed by 3 bases and the J gene end by 3 bases; junction bases not matched to a gene: 4. This CDR3 comprises 14 residues. DNA for the CDR3: TGTGCCAGCAGTTTGGCACAGGGGGACTACGAGCAGTACTTC. This gives the protein CASSLAQGDYEQYF.

The gene calls are TRBV7-3 and TRBJ2-7; D is ambiguous. Trimming took 5 bases from V and 0 from J, leaving 14 bases between them. This CDR3 spans 15 amino acids. Germline assignment: CDR1 SGHTA and CDR2 FQGTGA. CDR3 coding DNA: TGTGCCAGCAGCCCCGATCCCCAGGCCTCCTACGAGCAGTACTTC. The encoded protein is CASSPDPQASYEQYF.

The chain has TRBV12-5 and TRBJ2-1; 7 positions match TRBD2. The CDR3 has 16 amino acids. Looked up from germline, CDR1 is LGHNT and CDR2 is FRNRAP. V dropped 1 base and J dropped 10; count of bases not matched to a gene: 13. The CDR3, as DNA: TGTGCTAGTGGTTTGGACCCCGGGGCCTTGGGGGGGGAGCAGTTCTTC. Translated: CASGLDPGALGGEQFF.

In this sample, this clone turned up once. The chain uses TRBV6-1 and TRBJ1-2; D might be TRBD1 (5 bases). This CDR3 contains 19 residues. Germline CDR1 and CDR2: MNHNS and SASEGT. V lost 4 bases to trimming and J lost 4 bases, with 28 bases between them. The CDR3 region is CASSVRQGGSSLGFYGYTF. CDR3 bases: TGTGCCAGCAGTGTACGTCAGGGAGGGTCTTCTTTGGGCTTCTATGGCTACACCTTC.

V is TRBV7-8 and J is TRBJ2-7; 7 bases line up with TRBD1. The ends lost 1 base at V and 4 bases at J; junction bases unmatched: 4. The CDR3 consists of 14 residues. Germline V lookup: CDR1 SGHVS, CDR2 FQNEAQ. The CDR3 DNA reads TGTGCCAGCAGCTTAGTTCAGGGGGAGTACGAGCAGTACTTC. This translates into CASSLVQGEYEQYF. Based on the CDR3 plus reference TRBV7-8 and TRBJ2-7, the full variable domain is GAGVSQSPRYKVAKRGQDVALRCDPISGHVSLFWYQQALGQGPEFLTYFQNEAQLDKSGLPSDRFFAERPEGSVSTLKIQRTQQEDSAVYLCASSLVQGEYEQYFGPGTRLTVT.

This chain joins TRBV27 and TRBJ1-6; D unresolved. V was cut by 5 bases and J by 3 bases, with 17 bases left in between. The CDR3 is made up of 17 amino acids. Per the germline V gene, CDR1 is MNHEY and CDR2 is SMNVEV (reference sequence). CDR3 region: CASSPLTPEGYNSPLHF. The CDR3 bases are TGTGCCAGCAGTCCCTTGACCCCGGAGGGCTATAATTCACCCCTCCACTTT.

This clone was counted once. V usage is TRBV28 and J usage is TRBJ1-2; a weak D match, TRBD1 (5 bases). The V gene lost 3 bases and the J gene lost 3 bases, with 11 bases spanning the gap. Germline CDR1 and CDR2: MDHEN and SYDVKM. CDR3 length: 14 amino acids. CDR3 DNA sequence: TGTGCCAGCAGTTTCTCAGGGCCCCACTATGGCTACACCTTC. Amino acids: CASSFSGPHYGYTF.

This sequence joins TRBV7-3 and TRBJ1-6; 8 positions agree with TRBD1. V was clipped by 3 bases and J by 5 bases; unmatched bases: 12. Germline CDR1 SGHTA, CDR2 FQGTGA. The CDR3 extends over 18 amino acids. As DNA, the CDR3 is TGTGCCAGCAGCTTGGTAGACGGACAGGGCCCCGATAATTCACCCCTCCACTTT. As protein: CASSLVDGQGPDNSPLHF.

The chain couples TRBV7-2 to TRBJ2-3, with D maybe TRBD1 (5 bases). V lost 3 bases, J lost 11 bases, and 18 bases lay in between. The CDR3 runs 14 residues. Germline loops: CDR1 SGHTA, CDR2 FQGNSA. The DNA for the CDR3 is TGTGCCAGCAGCTTCCGAAACAGGCTCGTAGGGCAGTATTTT. This gives the protein CASSFRNRLVGQYF.

V and J are TRBV10-2 and TRBJ2-7, with 9 bases matching TRBD2. J gave up 2 bases and V 7 bases, and 6 bases lay outside the gene matches. Looked up from germline, CDR1 is WSHSY and CDR2 is SAAADI. The CDR3 has 14 amino acids. CDR3 coding DNA: TGCGCCAGCACTAATAGCGGGAGCCCCTACGAGCAGTACTTC. The encoded protein is CASTNSGSPYEQYF.

V is TRBV11-3 and J is TRBJ2-3; a possible D gene is TRBD2 (6 bases). The CDR3 length is 16 residues. V was pared by 1 base and J by 5 bases, with 16 bases between. CDR1 is SGHNT, CDR2 YENEEA, per germline. This CDR3 is CASSLGARERIDTQYF. The CDR3 DNA sequence: TGTGCCAGCAGCTTAGGGGCCCGGGAGAGGATAGATACGCAGTATTTT.

CDR3: CASSPGTSTDTQYF. In nucleotides, the CDR3 is TGTGCCAGCAGCCCGGGGACTAGCACAGATACGCAGTATTTT. The genes are TRBV7-6 and TRBJ2-3; a weak D match, TRBD2 (6 bases). The germline CDR1 and CDR2 sequences are SGHVS and FNYEAQ. Trimming took 5 bases from V and 0 from J, leaving 9 bases between them. The CDR3 runs 14 residues. The full variable domain, rest sourced from reference TRBV7-6 and TRBJ2-3, is GAGVSQSPRYKVTKRGQDVALRCDPISGHVSLYWYRQALGQGPEFLTYFNYEAQQDKSGLPNDRFSAERPEGSISTLTIQRTEQRDSAMYRCASSPGTSTDTQYFGPGTRLTVL.

This clone has a single count. The chain uses TRBV28 and TRBJ2-3; TRBD2 matches 9 bases. CDR1 and CDR2 (germline): MDHEN, SYDVKM. V trimming: 6 bases; J trimming: 4 bases; junction bases outside the gene matches: 5. The length of the CDR3 is 14 residues. CDR3 DNA sequence: TGTGCCAGCAGGGCGGGAGGGCCGGCAGATACGCAGTATTTT. Translation: CASRAGGPADTQYF.

J is TRBJ2-7 and V is TRBV28; TRBD1 agrees at 9 bases. The CDR3 length is 15 residues. The V and J ends lost 5 bases and 2 bases, in that order; junction bases with no gene match: 7. CDR1 and CDR2 (germline): MDHEN, SYDVKM. The CDR3 here is CASSRSGTGPYEQYF. As DNA, the CDR3 is TGTGCCAGCAGTCGCTCCGGGACAGGGCCCTACGAGCAGTACTTC.

The chain carries TRBV7-2 and TRBJ2-5; no definite D call. The CDR3 totals 13 residues. The germline V gene encodes CDR1 SGHTA and CDR2 FQGNSA. The V and J ends lost 5 bases and 3 bases respectively, with 10 bases between them. The CDR3 protein is CASSPRHKETQYF. The DNA for the CDR3 is TGTGCCAGCAGCCCTCGACACAAAGAGACCCAGTACTTC.